This entry features one TCR beta chain sequence. Its antigen has not been determined. No per-base quality is available; no much larger clone lies one base away. The CDR3 numbers 17 residues from cysteine through phenylalanine. Only CDR3 DNA is held: 51 bases, read in frame from base 1. V gives up 3 bases and J gives up 0 bases, and the segment between their germline ends measures 12 bases. According to the germline V gene, CDR1 reads MNHNS and CDR2 reads SASEGT. The donors belonged to the validation cohort of over a hundred subjects, which was separate from the 666-subject first cohort. This sample is drawn from a study of cytomegalovirus exposure and HLA in healthy donors (dated by TCRdb to about 2017). In the study overall: The roughly 670 repertoires of the first cohort and the 110 or so validation repertoires were produced on the same platform, according to a later analysis. The study was designed to test whether signatures of past pathogen exposure could be identified by cataloging public T cell receptors. In addition to the first cohort of 666 subjects, a separate validation cohort of some 120 different subjects was used. The study combined high-throughput TCR immunosequencing, statistical association of individual TCRs with disease status, and machine learning to predict cytomegalovirus infection status. What the work shows at the level of the full study, not this receptor alone: The validation cohort had no HLA typing available for a later analysis, so co-occurrence within that cohort was assessed over all 110 or so repertoires. Of the cluster scores, around 95% were above 0 in a later analysis, which found that TCRs clustered in the first cohort also tended to co-occur in the 95 to 150 validation repertoires. The study listed 150 to 200 TCR beta chains as associated with cytomegalovirus. The classifier was reported to diagnose cytomegalovirus status with high specificity and sensitivity in both the original cohort and the validation cohort. While some public TCRs were present in many individuals, most TCR sequences turned up only very rarely across donors. The authors suggested that the approach could potentially be extended to other disease states and immunological phenotypes. A few of the identified cytomegalovirus-associated TCR beta chains were confirmed in vitro to be specific for cytomegalovirus antigens.

Library preparation employed the immunoSEQ multiplex PCR assay. As for the original processing: A statistical classification framework was developed to diagnose cytomegalovirus status using the catalog of TCR beta chain sequences. The immuneACCESS repertoire file appears here via TCRdb, limited to in-frame rearrangements. These files lack a portion of the clones; in checked studies, under half of the deficit traces to unresolved V genes, and the cause of the others is not known. V and J calls and clone size follow that table, whereas D and trimming were derived from the DNA. The sample yields about 220,000 clones; under 95% were counted once. 1.1% of the sample is held by the ten biggest clonotypes.

This sequence originates from a woman younger than 35 in good health and CMV-seronegative. Sequencing input: PBMCs. Recombination linked TRBV6-1 to TRBJ2-6; TRBD1 is a weak D gene call, 5 bases matching. This receptor has the CDR3 CASSDRQPDSGANVLTF. The base sequence is TGTGCCAGCAGTGACCGACAGCCAGACTCTGGGGCCAACGTCCTGACTTTC.